The clone carrying this TCR beta chain was counted between two and nine times. Its target is not known. Germline assignment: CDR1 ENHRY and CDR2 SYGVKD. The CDR3 length is 13 residues. V was pared by 3 bases and J by 2 bases, with 7 bases between. The sample belongs to a study of blood T cells in healthy people across ages. General study findings and limits: Changes seen in expanded clonotypes were possibly confounded by donor CMV status left unknown. Researchers deemed the diversity estimates from one million T cells underestimates. In long-lived donors, naive CD4+ cell counts and diversity exceeded those of aged donors.

The use of a sample-barcoded 5' primer and a J-beta primer mix characterized a second PCR of about 7 to 12 cycles. TCRdb independently ran MiXCR on the 5' RACE reads; one entry per CDR3 protein. Of 1.8 million or so distinct CDR3 sequences listed, about 39% were seen once; the top ten hold more than 20%. Sequenced sample: blood. The rearrangement uses TRBV10-3 and TRBJ1-2, with D uncertain. This sequence was found in a human donor in good health. The CDR3 protein is CAISEWTNYGYTF. The CDR3 bases are TGTGCCATCAGTGAATGGACGAACTATGGCTACACCTTC.